This is a list of T cell receptor beta chains from one sample in a study of cytomegalovirus exposure and HLA in healthy donors. Profiled with immunoSEQ multiplex PCR; TCRdb holds only in-frame clones, not every one. The sample yields about 200,000 clones, roughly 83% seen once. Specimen: PBMCs. These receptors all come from a girl between 5 and 17 years old in good health and CMV-seronegative. Each CDR3 is given with its conserved first and last residue. The order of the fields is clone size, D gene, J gene, V gene, CDR3 protein, CDR3 DNA. The D gene is left open where the match is weak. Expanded clones get a size class; other rows say once, few or many, or leave the size out.

clone_size: -
d_call: -
j_call: TRBJ1-2
v_call: TRBV5-6
cdr3_aa: CASSLAGSTNYGYTF
cdr3_nt: TGTGCCAGCAGCTTGGCAGGGTCCACCAACTATGGCTACACCTTC

clone_size: -
d_call: -
j_call: TRBJ1-6
v_call: TRBV30
cdr3_aa: CACTLRRTAINSPLHF
cdr3_nt: TGTGCCTGTACTCTTCGTCGGACAGCTATTAATTCACCCCTCCACTTT

clone_size: -
d_call: TRBD2
j_call: TRBJ2-3
v_call: TRBV29-1
cdr3_aa: CSGKLAGEPDTQYF
cdr3_nt: TGCAGCGGGAAACTAGCGGGAGAGCCAGATACGCAGTATTTT

clone_size: -
d_call: -
j_call: TRBJ2-7
v_call: TRBV28
cdr3_aa: CASQKGQGGYEQYF
cdr3_nt: TGTGCCAGCCAGAAAGGACAGGGAGGGTACGAGCAGTACTTC

clone_size: -
d_call: TRBD1
j_call: TRBJ1-5
v_call: TRBV18
cdr3_aa: CASSPGTGTGNQPQHF
cdr3_nt: TGTGCCAGCTCACCTGGGACCGGGACAGGGAATCAGCCCCAGCATTTT

clone_size: -
d_call: -
j_call: TRBJ2-5
v_call: TRBV7-9
cdr3_aa: CASSLVSETQYF
cdr3_nt: TGTGCCAGCAGCTTAGTTTCGGAGACCCAGTACTTC

clone_size: -
d_call: -
j_call: TRBJ2-5
v_call: TRBV6-6
cdr3_aa: CASSYPRETQYF
cdr3_nt: TGTGCCAGCAGTTACCCCCGGGAGACCCAGTACTTC

clone_size: -
d_call: TRBD2
j_call: TRBJ2-7
v_call: TRBV4-1
cdr3_aa: CASSQIAGGSYEQYF
cdr3_nt: TGCGCCAGCAGCCAAATAGCGGGAGGTTCCTACGAGCAGTACTTC

clone_size: -
d_call: -
j_call: TRBJ1-6
v_call: TRBV7-9
cdr3_aa: CASSFLGSSYNSPLHF
cdr3_nt: TGTGCCAGCAGCTTTCTCGGGAGCTCCTATAATTCACCCCTCCACTTT

clone_size: -
d_call: TRBD1
j_call: TRBJ1-1
v_call: TRBV27
cdr3_aa: CASKTTGAGTEAFF
cdr3_nt: TGTGCCAGCAAAACTACAGGGGCGGGCACTGAAGCTTTCTTT

clone_size: -
d_call: TRBD1
j_call: TRBJ1-2
v_call: TRBV10-3
cdr3_aa: CAISPGQGNYGYTF
cdr3_nt: TGTGCCATCAGTCCGGGACAGGGGAACTATGGCTACACCTTC

clone_size: -
d_call: TRBD1
j_call: TRBJ1-1
v_call: TRBV28
cdr3_aa: CASSLFTGQGATEAFF
cdr3_nt: TGTGCCAGCAGTTTATTTACTGGACAGGGGGCCACTGAAGCTTTCTTT

clone_size: once
d_call: -
j_call: TRBJ1-1
v_call: TRBV5-1
cdr3_aa: CASSLGTGRTRAPANTEAFF
cdr3_nt: TGCGCCAGCAGCTTGGGTACAGGCAGGACACGGGCCCCAGCGAACACTGAAGCTTTCTTT

clone_size: -
d_call: -
j_call: TRBJ2-7
v_call: TRBV4-3
cdr3_aa: CASSQGPQRDGGYEQYF
cdr3_nt: TGCGCCAGCAGCCAAGGTCCCCAGAGAGATGGAGGCTACGAGCAGTACTTC

clone_size: -
d_call: -
j_call: TRBJ1-3
v_call: TRBV6-5
cdr3_aa: CASRRGISGNTIYF
cdr3_nt: TGTGCCAGCAGGCGCGGTATCTCTGGAAACACCATATATTTT

clone_size: -
d_call: -
j_call: TRBJ1-1
v_call: TRBV28
cdr3_aa: CASSLPGISAEAFF
cdr3_nt: TGTGCCAGCAGTTTACCGGGTATTAGTGCTGAAGCTTTCTTT

clone_size: -
d_call: -
j_call: TRBJ1-1
v_call: TRBV28
cdr3_aa: CASIGGYGLATEAFF
cdr3_nt: TGTGCCAGCATTGGGGGGTACGGTCTTGCGACTGAAGCTTTCTTT

clone_size: -
d_call: TRBD1
j_call: TRBJ1-2
v_call: TRBV7-2
cdr3_aa: CASSLNRGGGGAGVYGYTF
cdr3_nt: TGTGCCAGCAGCTTAAACAGGGGGGGAGGGGGTGCAGGAGTCTATGGCTACACCTTC

clone_size: -
d_call: -
j_call: TRBJ1-4
v_call: TRBV25-1
cdr3_aa: CASSYRDGGEKLFF
cdr3_nt: TGTGCCAGCAGTTACCGGGACGGGGGTGAAAAACTGTTTTTT

clone_size: -
d_call: -
j_call: TRBJ1-2
v_call: TRBV15
cdr3_aa: CATSRRQATNYGYTF
cdr3_nt: TGTGCCACCAGCAGGAGACAGGCTACTAACTATGGCTACACCTTC

clone_size: once
d_call: TRBD1
j_call: TRBJ2-3
v_call: TRBV5-4
cdr3_aa: CASSLVTGGGGDTQYF
cdr3_nt: TGTGCCAGCAGCTTGGTGACAGGGGGCGGAGGAGATACGCAGTATTTT

clone_size: -
d_call: TRBD1
j_call: TRBJ1-1
v_call: TRBV5-4
cdr3_aa: CASSSGGTGNTEAFF
cdr3_nt: TGTGCCAGCAGCTCAGGGGGGACAGGTAACACTGAAGCTTTCTTT

clone_size: -
d_call: -
j_call: TRBJ2-6
v_call: TRBV7-2
cdr3_aa: CASSLGPGPSGANVLTF
cdr3_nt: TGTGCCAGCAGCTTAGGGCCAGGCCCCTCTGGGGCCAACGTCCTGACTTTC

clone_size: -
d_call: -
j_call: TRBJ1-2
v_call: TRBV10-3
cdr3_aa: CAINSSPDRNYGYTF
cdr3_nt: TGTGCCATCAATTCGTCTCCCGACAGGAACTATGGCTACACCTTC

clone_size: few
d_call: -
j_call: TRBJ1-1
v_call: TRBV5-6
cdr3_aa: CASSLVGTSNTEAFF
cdr3_nt: TGTGCCAGCAGCTTGGTTGGCACCTCGAACACTGAAGCTTTCTTT

clone_size: -
d_call: -
j_call: TRBJ1-2
v_call: TRBV6-1
cdr3_aa: CASSEAKTGLYGYTF
cdr3_nt: TGTGCCAGCAGTGAAGCGAAGACAGGACTCTATGGCTACACCTTC

clone_size: -
d_call: TRBD2
j_call: TRBJ2-1
v_call: TRBV5-1
cdr3_aa: CASSRLAIDNEQFF
cdr3_nt: TGCGCCAGCAGCCGACTAGCTATAGACAATGAGCAGTTCTTC

clone_size: -
d_call: -
j_call: TRBJ2-3
v_call: TRBV6-6
cdr3_aa: CASSYRADTQYF
cdr3_nt: TGTGCCAGCAGTTACCGTGCAGATACGCAGTATTTT

clone_size: -
d_call: TRBD1
j_call: TRBJ2-7
v_call: TRBV6-4
cdr3_aa: CASDCRDRVEKFSYEQYF
cdr3_nt: TGTGCCAGCGACTGCCGGGACAGAGTCGAAAAGTTCTCCTACGAGCAGTACTTC

clone_size: -
d_call: -
j_call: TRBJ1-2
v_call: TRBV25-1
cdr3_aa: CASSEGGNLNYGYTF
cdr3_nt: TGTGCCAGCAGTGAGGGGGGAAACCTTAACTATGGCTACACCTTC

clone_size: -
d_call: TRBD1
j_call: TRBJ2-3
v_call: TRBV4-3
cdr3_aa: CASSEGTAISTDTQYF
cdr3_nt: TGCGCCAGCAGCGAAGGGACAGCTATTAGCACAGATACGCAGTATTTT

clone_size: -
d_call: -
j_call: TRBJ2-3
v_call: TRBV4-1
cdr3_aa: CASSQMRFSSTDTQYF
cdr3_nt: TGCGCCAGCAGCCAAATGAGGTTCTCTAGCACAGATACGCAGTATTTT

clone_size: -
d_call: -
j_call: TRBJ1-4
v_call: TRBV29-1
cdr3_aa: CSVERGGGEKLFF
cdr3_nt: TGCAGCGTTGAAAGGGGCGGGGGCGAAAAACTGTTTTTT

clone_size: once
d_call: TRBD1
j_call: TRBJ1-2
v_call: TRBV15
cdr3_aa: CATSRGQGFDYGYTF
cdr3_nt: TGTGCCACCAGCAGAGGACAGGGGTTCGACTATGGCTACACCTTC

clone_size: -
d_call: -
j_call: TRBJ1-2
v_call: TRBV19
cdr3_aa: CASSIKNRVNYGYTF
cdr3_nt: TGTGCCAGTAGTATAAAAAACAGGGTCAACTATGGCTACACCTTC

clone_size: -
d_call: TRBD1
j_call: TRBJ1-1
v_call: TRBV29-1
cdr3_aa: CSGRQGNTEAFF
cdr3_nt: TGCAGCGGCCGACAGGGGAACACTGAAGCTTTCTTT

clone_size: -
d_call: TRBD2
j_call: TRBJ2-3
v_call: TRBV5-4
cdr3_aa: CASSLELAGLGGADTQYF
cdr3_nt: TGTGCCAGCAGCTTGGAACTAGCGGGACTAGGGGGAGCAGATACGCAGTATTTT

clone_size: -
d_call: -
j_call: TRBJ1-6
v_call: TRBV7-8
cdr3_aa: CASSLSDSTNSPLHF
cdr3_nt: TGTGCCAGCAGCTTATCTGACTCGACGAATTCACCCCTCCACTTT

clone_size: -
d_call: TRBD2
j_call: TRBJ2-1
v_call: TRBV28
cdr3_aa: CASSLAARYNEQFF
cdr3_nt: TGTGCCAGCAGTCTAGCGGCCAGATACAATGAGCAGTTCTTC

clone_size: -
d_call: -
j_call: TRBJ1-2
v_call: TRBV4-2
cdr3_aa: CASSQGGQGLIYGYTF
cdr3_nt: TGTGCCAGCAGCCAAGGGGGGCAGGGGCTGATCTATGGCTACACCTTC

clone_size: -
d_call: TRBD1
j_call: TRBJ1-5
v_call: TRBV6-5
cdr3_aa: CASRPDRGGNQPQHF
cdr3_nt: TGTGCCAGCAGACCCGACAGGGGTGGCAATCAGCCCCAGCATTTT

clone_size: few
d_call: -
j_call: TRBJ1-1
v_call: TRBV6-5
cdr3_aa: CASSYNRGTEAFF
cdr3_nt: TGTGCCAGCAGTTACAACCGGGGGACTGAAGCTTTCTTT

clone_size: -
d_call: TRBD2
j_call: TRBJ2-3
v_call: TRBV6-5
cdr3_aa: CASSYSFAGGSDTQYF
cdr3_nt: TGTGCCAGCAGTTACTCGTTCGCGGGGGGGTCGGATACGCAGTATTTT

clone_size: -
d_call: -
j_call: TRBJ1-1
v_call: TRBV18
cdr3_aa: CASSLNTGRDTEAFF
cdr3_nt: TGTGCCAGCTCCCTCAATACAGGGCGGGACACTGAAGCTTTCTTT

clone_size: -
d_call: TRBD2
j_call: TRBJ2-3
v_call: TRBV5-1
cdr3_aa: CASSLGTSHRGDTQYF
cdr3_nt: TGCGCCAGCAGCTTGGGGACTAGTCATAGGGGAGATACGCAGTATTTT

clone_size: -
d_call: -
j_call: TRBJ1-6
v_call: TRBV5-1
cdr3_aa: CASSLAVGVSPLHF
cdr3_nt: TGCGCCAGCAGCTTGGCCGTCGGAGTTTCACCCCTCCACTTT

clone_size: -
d_call: -
j_call: TRBJ2-1
v_call: TRBV18
cdr3_aa: CASSRGGASYNEQFF
cdr3_nt: TGTGCCAGCTCACGGGGGGGCGCTTCCTACAATGAGCAGTTCTTC

clone_size: -
d_call: -
j_call: TRBJ1-2
v_call: TRBV5-5
cdr3_aa: CASSLDQGFGGYTF
cdr3_nt: TGTGCCAGCAGCTTGGACCAGGGCTTCGGAGGCTACACCTTC

clone_size: -
d_call: -
j_call: TRBJ1-3
v_call: TRBV7-2
cdr3_aa: CASSLLRTQGGGNTIYF
cdr3_nt: TGTGCCAGCAGCTTGTTACGCACCCAGGGTGGTGGAAACACCATATATTTT

clone_size: -
d_call: -
j_call: TRBJ1-5
v_call: TRBV2
cdr3_aa: CASSIDRNNQPQHF
cdr3_nt: TGTGCCAGCAGTATAGACAGGAACAATCAGCCCCAGCATTTT

clone_size: once
d_call: TRBD1
j_call: TRBJ1-2
v_call: TRBV6-5
cdr3_aa: CASSIRGRDGYTF
cdr3_nt: TGTGCCAGCAGTATCAGGGGGCGAGATGGCTACACCTTC

clone_size: -
d_call: -
j_call: TRBJ2-1
v_call: TRBV6-5
cdr3_aa: CASSYSAAAFGEQFF
cdr3_nt: TGTGCCAGCAGTTACTCTGCCGCGGCCTTTGGTGAGCAGTTCTTC

clone_size: -
d_call: -
j_call: TRBJ1-4
v_call: TRBV7-9
cdr3_aa: CASSVSGDEKLFF
cdr3_nt: TGTGCCAGCAGCGTTTCAGGGGATGAAAAACTGTTTTTT

clone_size: -
d_call: -
j_call: TRBJ1-2
v_call: TRBV30
cdr3_aa: CAWSVQVREDGYTF
cdr3_nt: TGTGCCTGGAGTGTACAGGTTAGAGAGGATGGCTACACCTTC

clone_size: -
d_call: -
j_call: TRBJ1-1
v_call: TRBV21-1
cdr3_aa: CASSKTQPGQGASDGVNTEAFF
cdr3_nt: TGTGCCAGCAGCAAAACACAACCGGGACAGGGCGCGTCTGATGGGGTGAACACTGAAGCTTTCTTT